The source of this T cell receptor (beta chain) is a study of monozygotic twins with inflammatory bowel disease. General study points: Patients received differing immunosuppressive treatments, which may have added variability to their repertoires. Concordant and discordant twins showed no difference in repertoire similarity, possibly from limited power.

The unique tags termed UMIs, each holding a 6-nucleotide sample barcode, were added by means of template switching. TCRdb re-analyzed the 5' RACE reads; it lists each CDR3 protein once, without DNA. Its table lists about 300,000 distinct CDR3 sequences. The CDR3 has 13 amino acids. From germline, CDR1 is DFQATT and CDR2 SNEGSKA (reference sequence). Per donor, approximately 2.6 ml of blood was collected and frozen. About this clonotype itself: As yet, its antigen is unknown.

V usage is TRBV20-1 and J usage is TRBJ2-7; TCRdb lists TRBD1, though no DNA is available to test this call. The clonotype originates from a human donor with ulcerative colitis or Crohn's disease, or a healthy co-twin of an affected twin (not recorded which). Sequenced material: blood. CDR3 amino acids: CSVRGRGLYEQYF.